This TCR beta chain was captured by sequencing in a study of blood T cell repertoires in COVID-19. Authors' analysis steps: Reference gene primer amplification gave estimated nucleated cell counts. TCRdb's copy holds only in-frame clones and misses some; the assay was immunoSEQ multiplex PCR. V, J and clone size reflect that table, while D and trimming were determined from the DNA. The data show around 400,000 clones, more than 70% seen once. Trimming took 2 bases from V and 0 from J, leaving 10 bases between them. The CDR3 loop spans 15 amino acids. The V gene's germline CDR1 is SGHTA and CDR2 FQGNSA.

This sequence originates from a man aged 40-49 years with acute or convalescent COVID-19. J is TRBJ1-1 and V is TRBV7-2; D perhaps matches TRBD1 (5 bases). The sequenced sample consisted of peripheral blood. The CDR3 nucleotides are TGTGCCAGCAGCTTACTGACAGCCATGAACACTGAAGCTTTCTTT. It codes for CASSLLTAMNTEAFF.